A selection of T cell receptor beta chains follows, all from one sample in a study of cytomegalovirus exposure and HLA in healthy donors. Method: immunoSEQ multiplex PCR; TCRdb's copy keeps in-frame clones and lacks some. The sample lists 200,000 to 250,000 clones, 70% to 90% seen once, with roughly 0.24% in the top ten. Specimen: PBMCs. Receptors originate from a girl aged 2-10 years in good health and CMV-seronegative. The CDR3 runs from the conserved cysteine through the conserved F or W. A D gene is named only where the DNA matches it firmly. The listing skips clone size in some rows; elsewhere it reads once, few, many or a size class.

>-|TRBJ2-3|-|TRBV7-2
TGTGCCAGCAGCTTAGAGCCGCTCACAGATACGCAGTATTTT
CASSLEPLTDTQYF
>-|TRBJ2-1|-|TRBV4-2
TGTGCCAGCAGCCAAATAGGGGGGGGGTCCTCCTACAATGAGCAGTTCTTC
CASSQIGGGSSYNEQFF
>-|TRBJ1-4|-|TRBV6-1
TGTGCCAGCAGAGACAGGCGGACTAATGAAAAACTGTTTTTT
CASRDRRTNEKLFF
>-|TRBJ2-7|-|TRBV7-2
TGTGCCAGCAGACGACTAAGCTCCTACGAGCAGTACTTC
CASRRLSSYEQYF
>TRBD1|TRBJ1-2|-|TRBV27
TGTGCCAGTTCCTCCGACAGGGGCTATGGCTACACCTTC
CASSSDRGYGYTF
>-|TRBJ2-2|once|TRBV27
TGTGCCAGCAGTTCTGGGAGTAACACCGGGGAGCTGTTTTTT
CASSSGSNTGELFF
>TRBD2|TRBJ2-7|-|TRBV11-2
TGTGCCAGCAGCTTAGGAGGTCTAGCGGGTGTCGAGCAGTACTTC
CASSLGGLAGVEQYF
>TRBD2|TRBJ2-1|-|TRBV7-9
TGTGCCAGCAGCTTCCCAGCGGGGGGCCCAACGGTGTCCAATGAGCAGTTCTTC
CASSFPAGGPTVSNEQFF
>TRBD1|TRBJ1-5|-|TRBV19
TGTGCCAGTAGGGGACAGGGGGCTAGGCCCCAGCATTTT
CASRGQGARPQHF
>-|TRBJ1-2|-|TRBV19
TGTGCCAGTAGTATGGGGAGGTTGAAGGGCTATGGCTACACCTTC
CASSMGRLKGYGYTF
>-|TRBJ2-7|-|TRBV10-2
TGCGCCAGCAGTGATAGTTACGAGCAGTACTTC
CASSDSYEQYF
>-|TRBJ1-4|-|TRBV6-5
TGTGCCAGCAGTGAATGGGTCCGGAGGGAAAAACTGTTTTTT
CASSEWVRREKLFF
>-|TRBJ2-1|-|TRBV7-6
TGTGCCAGCAGCTTAGCGGGGGGGCACAATGAGCAGTTCTTC
CASSLAGGHNEQFF
>-|TRBJ1-2|-|TRBV2
TGTGCCAGCAGTGATAGAATTCAGGGAAATTATGGCTACACCTTC
CASSDRIQGNYGYTF
>TRBD2|TRBJ2-7|-|TRBV6-5
TGTGCCAGCAGTAGAATAGCGGGAGGGCCTAACGAGCAGTACTTC
CASSRIAGGPNEQYF
>TRBD1|TRBJ1-1|-|TRBV4-2
TGTGCCAGCAGCCAGGACCCCGGGACAGTGAACACTGAAGCTTTCTTT
CASSQDPGTVNTEAFF
>TRBD1|TRBJ1-2|-|TRBV6-1
TGTGCCAGCAGACCCGGGACAGGGCCTAACTATGGCTACACCTTC
CASRPGTGPNYGYTF
>TRBD1|TRBJ2-5|once|TRBV7-2
TGTGCCAGCAGCCCCCGGACAGGGGAGCAAGAGACCCAGTACTTC
CASSPRTGEQETQYF
>TRBD2|TRBJ2-3|-|TRBV28
TGTGCCAGCAGTTTCCCCACACTAGCGGAGGACACAGATACGCAGTATTTT
CASSFPTLAEDTDTQYF
>TRBD2|TRBJ2-5|few|TRBV5-6
TGTGCCAGCAGCTGGACTAGCGGGGGGCAAGAGACCCAGTACTTC
CASSWTSGGQETQYF
>-|TRBJ1-2|-|TRBV7-9
TGTGCCAGCAGCAAAAAATCCGGGGAGGGGATCCCTAACTATGGCTACACCTTC
CASSKKSGEGIPNYGYTF
>-|TRBJ2-5|once|TRBV30
TGTGCCTGGAGAAAGGGCCCAGCAGGGGAGACCCAGTACTTC
CAWRKGPAGETQYF
>-|TRBJ2-5|-|TRBV27
TGTGCCAGCACTCGCCGGGAGACCCAGTACTTC
CASTRRETQYF
>TRBD2|TRBJ2-7|-|TRBV6-5
TGTGCCAGCAGCCGGACTAGCGGGAGCTTACACGAGCAGTACTTC
CASSRTSGSLHEQYF
>-|TRBJ2-1|-|TRBV9
TGTGCCAGCAGCTTAACTAGGGACAATGAGCAGTTCTTC
CASSLTRDNEQFF
>-|TRBJ1-2|-|TRBV29-1
TGCAGCGTTTCTTCCGGGACAAATTATGGCTACACCTTC
CSVSSGTNYGYTF
>TRBD2|TRBJ2-1|-|TRBV6-5
TGTGCCAGCAGTTACCCCGGGACTAGTCACAATGAGCAGTTCTTC
CASSYPGTSHNEQFF
>TRBD2|TRBJ2-5|-|TRBV4-1
TGCGCCAGCAGCCAAGGGGGTGCGAGGCTAGCGGCTAAGACCCAGTACTTC
CASSQGGARLAAKTQYF
>TRBD1|TRBJ2-3|-|TRBV29-1
TGCAGCGTGCGCCGGACAGGGGGTAGAACAGATACGCAGTATTTT
CSVRRTGGRTDTQYF
>-|TRBJ2-1|once|TRBV29-1
TGCAGCGCCGGACTGGATGAGCAGTTCTTC
CSAGLDEQFF
>TRBD2|TRBJ2-7|-|TRBV7-9
TGTGCCAGCAGCTTAGGCGGGGGTGAAGCGGGAGTCTACGAGCAGTACTTC
CASSLGGGEAGVYEQYF
>-|TRBJ2-1|-|TRBV27
TGTGCCAGCAGGGGCTTTAACTACAATGAGCAGTTCTTC
CASRGFNYNEQFF
>TRBD1|TRBJ1-3|-|TRBV2
TGCGCCAGCAGTGGCGCTCAAGGACAGGGAGACTCTGGAAACACCATATATTTT
CASSGAQGQGDSGNTIYF
>TRBD1|TRBJ1-1|few|TRBV5-1
TGCGCCAGCAGCTGGGGACAGGTGAACACTGAAGCTTTCTTT
CASSWGQVNTEAFF
>TRBD2|TRBJ2-1|-|TRBV13
TGTGCCAGCAGCTTCGCCCTTGGACTAGATGGTGACAATGAGCAGTTCTTC
CASSFALGLDGDNEQFF
>-|TRBJ1-3|-|TRBV15
TGTGCCACCGCCCCGGGGGTTGGGACTTACACCATATATTTT
CATAPGVGTYTIYF
>TRBD1|TRBJ1-5|-|TRBV6-1
TGTGCCACGTGTCCTGAGGGGACAGGAATTCAGCCCCAGCATTTT
CATCPEGTGIQPQHF
>-|TRBJ2-1|-|TRBV10-1
TGCGCCAGCAGTGGTGGGCTCTCCTACAATGAGCAGTTCTTC
CASSGGLSYNEQFF
>-|TRBJ2-5|-|TRBV5-6
TGTGCCAGCAGCCCCCAGGGGCCGGAGACCCAGTACTTC
CASSPQGPETQYF
>TRBD1|TRBJ2-2|-|TRBV10-3
TGTGCCATCAGTGAGTCCAAGACAGGGGCGAACACCGGGGAGCTGTTTTTT
CAISESKTGANTGELFF
>-|TRBJ1-1|-|TRBV7-8
TGTGCCAGCAGCGTAAACAGGGCCCCAAACACTGAAGCTTTCTTT
CASSVNRAPNTEAFF
>-|TRBJ2-2|-|TRBV11-2
TGTGCCAGCAGCTTAGCGGGAGCAGCAGCCGGGGAGCTGTTTTTT
CASSLAGAAAGELFF
>-|TRBJ1-5|few|TRBV1
TGCACCAGCAGCCAAGATCTATTGGGCAATCAGCCCCAGCATTTT
CTSSQDLLGNQPQHF
>-|TRBJ2-3|once|TRBV7-6
TGTGCCAGCAGCCTGCTAGCAAGGGCAGATACGCAGTATTTT
CASSLLARADTQYF